Listed below are T cell receptor beta chains from one sample, sequenced in a study of CD4 T cells in relation to SARS-CoV-2 and coronaviruses. The repertoire was sequenced with immunoSEQ multiplex PCR; TCRdb's copy has only in-frame clones and lacks some. The profile covers approximately 41,000 clones, with under 85% appearing a single time and approximately 20% taken by the ten largest. For these TCRs, the target antigens are not known. The sample comprised memory CD4+ T cells from PBMCs, cultured in vitro. The source of these receptors is an adult with COVID-19. The CDR3 runs from the conserved cysteine through the conserved F or W. A D gene is named only where the DNA matches it firmly. Rows may omit the clone size; those that give it use once, few, many or a size class.

size | J | D | V | CDR3 | DNA
. | TRBJ1-1 | . | TRBV19 | CASSSRERTEAFF | TGTGCCAGTAGTAGCAGGGAAAGGACTGAAGCTTTCTTT
. | TRBJ2-7 | . | TRBV5-3 | CARFYEQYF | TGTGCCAGATTCTACGAGCAGTACTTC
once | TRBJ1-5 | . | TRBV30 | CAWKSRGLSQPQHF | TGTGCCTGGAAGTCCCGGGGGTTGAGTCAGCCCCAGCATTTT
. | TRBJ2-2 | TRBD1 | TRBV9 | CASSSRQGLNTGELFF | TGTGCCAGCAGCTCTAGACAGGGCCTGAACACCGGGGAGCTGTTTTTT
once | TRBJ1-6 | . | TRBV7-3 | CASSLGGLSNSPLHF | TGTGCCAGCAGCTTAGGAGGCCTGAGCAATTCACCCCTCCACTTT
few | TRBJ1-2 | TRBD1 | TRBV10-3 | CAISPDRGKGYTF | TGTGCCATCAGTCCGGACAGGGGTAAGGGCTACACCTTC
. | TRBJ2-5 | TRBD2 | TRBV11-2 | CASSLGLAGQPQYF | TGTGCCAGCAGCTTAGGACTAGCGGGCCAACCCCAGTACTTC
. | TRBJ2-7 | TRBD1 | TRBV5-1 | CASSPLDTGGLTSYEQYF | TGCGCCAGCAGCCCGTTAGACACAGGGGGCCTAACCTCCTACGAGCAGTACTTC
once | TRBJ2-7 | TRBD2 | TRBV6-5 | CASSSRTSGLYNEQYF | TGTGCCAGCAGTTCCAGGACTAGCGGACTATACAACGAGCAGTACTTC
. | TRBJ2-1 | TRBD2 | TRBV7-3 | CASSLAGVAEQFF | TGTGCCAGCAGCTTAGCGGGAGTAGCTGAGCAGTTCTTC
. | TRBJ2-5 | . | TRBV3-1/TRBV3-2 | CASSPTAGETQYF | TGTGCCAGCAGCCCCACGGCGGGCGAGACCCAGTACTTC
. | TRBJ1-5 | . | TRBV28 | CASSLAGAHNQPQHF | TGTGCCAGCAGTTTAGCAGGGGCCCACAATCAGCCCCAGCATTTT
. | TRBJ2-7 | TRBD1 | TRBV4-1 | CASSQEQGKYEQYF | TGCGCCAGCAGCCAAGAACAGGGGAAGTACGAGCAGTACTTC
. | TRBJ2-7 | . | TRBV14 | CASSQGVGGYEQYF | TGTGCCAGCAGCCAAGGAGTAGGGGGCTACGAGCAGTACTTC
few | TRBJ2-7 | . | TRBV9 | CASSVGGGHSYEQYF | TGTGCCAGCAGCGTAGGGGGCGGGCACTCCTACGAGCAGTACTTC
. | TRBJ2-1 | TRBD1 | TRBV6-6 | CASSYGGQGSYNEQFF | TGTGCCAGCAGTTACGGGGGACAGGGCTCCTACAATGAGCAGTTCTTC
. | TRBJ2-7 | TRBD1 | TRBV5-4 | CASSFPGKGADEQYF | TGTGCCAGCAGCTTTCCCGGGAAGGGGGCCGACGAGCAGTACTTC
. | TRBJ1-2 | . | TRBV6-5 | CASSRDTNYGYTF | TGTGCCAGCAGTCGGGACACTAACTATGGCTACACCTTC
. | TRBJ2-1 | . | TRBV9 | CASSPRHNEQFF | TGTGCCAGCAGCCCTCGCCACAATGAGCAGTTCTTC
. | TRBJ2-1 | . | TRBV20-1 | CSAGDNEQFF | TGCAGTGCAGGGGACAATGAGCAGTTCTTC
. | TRBJ2-1 | TRBD2 | TRBV7-9 | CASTHKDGTSGHDEQFF | TGTGCCAGCACCCATAAGGACGGGACTAGCGGTCACGATGAGCAGTTCTTC
. | TRBJ1-6 | . | TRBV18 | CASSPFAEGGDSPLHF | TGTGCCAGCTCACCTTTCGCCGAGGGTGGGGATTCACCCCTCCACTTT
. | TRBJ2-1 | TRBD2 | TRBV4-1 | CASSATSGSSYNEQFF | TGCGCCAGCAGCGCAACTAGCGGGAGCTCCTACAATGAGCAGTTCTTC
once | TRBJ2-7 | TRBD2 | TRBV14 | CASSQLTSGTYEQYF | TGTGCCAGCAGCCAACTGACTAGCGGGACTTACGAGCAGTACTTC
. | TRBJ2-1 | TRBD2 | TRBV10-3 | CAISDSGGFNEQFF | TGTGCCATCAGTGATAGCGGGGGATTCAATGAGCAGTTCTTC
. | TRBJ1-5 | . | TRBV6-5 | CATRASGPQHF | TGTGCCACCAGGGCCTCGGGGCCCCAGCATTTT
. | TRBJ2-2 | . | TRBV7-9 | CASSLTGELFF | TGTGCCAGCAGCTTAACCGGGGAGCTGTTTTTT
few | TRBJ2-5 | . | TRBV24-1 | CATSLGGDRLQETQYF | TGTGCCACCAGTTTGGGAGGGGACAGGCTTCAAGAGACCCAGTACTTC
. | TRBJ2-2 | . | TRBV5-1 | CASSRTGQPNTGELFF | TGCGCCAGCAGCCGGACCGGACAGCCAAACACCGGGGAGCTGTTTTTT
. | TRBJ1-4 | . | TRBV6-5 | CASSYSSGANEKLFF | TGTGCCAGCAGTTACTCGAGTGGGGCTAATGAAAAACTGTTTTTT
. | TRBJ2-1 | . | TRBV5-8 | CASTRLVLPGEQFF | TGTGCCAGCACCAGGCTAGTCCTCCCAGGGGAGCAGTTCTTC
. | TRBJ2-7 | . | TRBV7-8 | CASSLGAGDSSYEQYF | TGTGCCAGCAGCCTAGGGGCAGGAGACAGCTCCTACGAGCAGTACTTC
. | TRBJ2-7 | . | TRBV30 | CAWSVRGVHEQYF | TGTGCCTGGAGTGTACGAGGAGTCCACGAGCAGTACTTC
. | TRBJ2-7 | TRBD2 | TRBV5-4 | CASSLEASGLYEQYF | TGTGCCAGCAGCTTGGAGGCTAGCGGATTATACGAGCAGTACTTC
. | TRBJ2-5 | TRBD1 | TRBV5-6 | CASSPGTGDGETQYF | TGTGCCAGCAGCCCAGGGACAGGGGATGGGGAGACCCAGTACTTC
. | TRBJ2-5 | . | TRBV7-2 | CASSPPRLWETQYF | TGTGCCAGCAGCCCACCCCGGCTGTGGGAGACCCAGTACTTC
. | TRBJ2-1 | . | TRBV3-1/TRBV3-2 | CASSDDLSSHNEQFF | TGTGCCAGCAGCGATGACCTATCATCACACAATGAGCAGTTCTTC
. | TRBJ1-1 | . | TRBV7-3 | CASSLLGQNTEAFF | TGTGCCAGCAGCTTACTCGGACAGAACACTGAAGCTTTCTTT
. | TRBJ1-5 | TRBD1 | TRBV28 | CASSTGVGQPQHF | TGTGCCAGCAGTACAGGGGTGGGTCAGCCCCAGCATTTT
. | TRBJ1-5 | . | TRBV28 | CASTGINQPQHF | TGTGCCAGCACCGGGATCAATCAGCCCCAGCATTTT
. | TRBJ2-7 | TRBD2 | TRBV2 | CASSEGLVVYEQYF | TGTGCCAGCAGTGAGGGACTAGTAGTCTACGAGCAGTACTTC
. | TRBJ2-6 | . | TRBV7-3 | CASSPTGANVLTF | TGTGCCAGCAGCCCAACTGGGGCCAACGTCCTGACTTTC